This T cell receptor beta chain was recorded in a study of T cell repertoires in cytomegalovirus infection. For the study at large: Both CMV infection and a matching HLA type were indicated by public TCR beta signatures.

TCRdb re-called the reads with MiXCR, one entry per CDR3 protein. The data show around 450,000 distinct CDR3 sequences, roughly 30% seen once. Study results and limitations: The study found HLA-C-restricted CMV-specific TCR beta clonotypes dominating the ex vivo response. Cumulative frequency of public TCR beta families picked out carriers of CMV plus the relevant HLA.

V was clipped by 7 bases and J by 0 bases, with 13 bases between them. In germline, CDR1 is MNHNS, CDR2 SASEGT. This CDR3 comprises 15 residues. This clonotype was counted a few times. Its specificity is not known. This chain connects TRBV6-1 to TRBJ2-1; D is possibly TRBD1 (5 bases). The sample was PBMCs. This clonotype originated in a human donor in good health (CMV status not recorded). Some clones in this sample may be carry-over from other donors' samples. For the CDR3, the DNA is TGTGCCAGCATCCGGAGACAGAGCTCCTACAATGAGCAGTTCTTC. As protein: CASIRRQSSYNEQFF.